The 30 T cell receptor beta chains below all came from one sample that was sequenced in a study of neurological immune-mediated disorders (dated by TCRdb to between 2018 and 2021). Libraries were built with 5' RACE. Sequencing was performed on an Illumina HiSeq 2500. TCRdb reworked the public reads: Q25 trimming with fastp, MiXCR clone assembly, productive beta chains retained. When rows share a CDR3 protein, they turn into one entry using the most common DNA and genes. The sample yields tens of thousands of distinct CDR3 sequences; about 15% were counted once. The ten top clones hold 15% of the sample. Sample: PBMCs. The receptors stem from a woman aged 40 to 50 in good health.

The sample holds many counts of this clonotype. V usage is TRBV7-2 and J usage is TRBJ1-2, with D unresolved. The CDR3 sequence is 14 residues long. Deletions cut 2 bases from V and 8 bases from J, with 15 bases between. Germline V gives CDR1 SGHTA, CDR2 FQGNSA. In DNA, the CDR3 is TGTGCCAGCAGCTTAAAGGGTCCACTGGGAGGCTACACCTTC. Residues: CASSLKGPLGGYTF.

This clonotype was recorded many times. V gene TRBV28 combines with J gene TRBJ1-2, with D possibly TRBD1 on 5 matching bases. This CDR3 comprises 13 residues. V was shortened by 5 bases and J by 8 bases, with 15 bases between the two germline ends. The V gene's germline CDR1 is MDHEN and CDR2 SYDVKM. DNA of the CDR3: TGTGCCAGCAGTAGACAGCTGGTGGGAGGCTACACCTTC. Amino acid sequence: CASSRQLVGGYTF.

This clonotype showed up many times. The chain links TRBV12-3 or TRBV12-4 to TRBJ1-1, with a possible D match to TRBD1 (5 bases). Trimming left V 6 bases short and J 4 bases short, with 15 bases between. This CDR3 spans 14 amino acids. The CDR3 sequence: CASRSRGGVTEAFF. CDR3 in DNA: TGTGCCAGCAGGTCTCGGGGGGGAGTCACTGAAGCTTTCTTT.

This clonotype was counted ten times or more. V usage is TRBV7-7 and J usage is TRBJ2-1, with 8 nucleotides matching TRBD2. V lost 5 bases and J lost 8; bases outside the gene matches: 11. Germline CDR1 and CDR2: SSHAT and FNYEAQ (reference sequence). The CDR3 spans 15 residues. The CDR3 coding sequence is TGTGCCAGCAGCCCACATTTAACTAGCGGTGATGAGCAGTTCTTC. Its protein product is CASSPHLTSGDEQFF.

The chain has TRBV27 and TRBJ2-3; 7 bases are shared with TRBD2. With 10 bases clipped from V and 11 bases from J, the junction kept 18 bases outside the gene matches. The CDR3 loop spans 14 amino acids. Germline V gene sequence: CDR1 MNHEY, CDR2 SMNVEV (reference sequence). The CDR3 DNA sequence: TGTGCCACCTCTTGGGGGGGGGTTGATAATGAGCAGTATTTT. It translates to CATSWGGVDNEQYF.

This clonotype was seen a few times. This chain joins TRBV25-1 and TRBJ2-1; 7 positions match TRBD2. CDR1 MGHDK and CDR2 SYGVNS come from the germline V gene. Trimming cost V 3 bases and J 7 bases; bases outside gene matches: 9. This CDR3 is 15 amino acids long. CDR3 in amino acids: CASSDARGTRNEQFF. For the CDR3, the DNA is TGTGCCAGCAGTGATGCGCGGGGGACCCGGAATGAGCAGTTCTTC.

This clonotype was picked up many times. The chain's CDR3 is CSASPKGRGNYEQYF. As DNA, the CDR3 is TGCAGTGCTAGCCCAAAGGGGCGGGGGAACTACGAGCAGTACTTC. The V call is TRBV20-1, the J call TRBJ2-7; 7 bases match TRBD2. CDR1 is DFQATT and CDR2 is SNEGSKA in the germline V gene (reference sequence). The CDR3 loop spans 15 amino acids. V dropped 3 bases and J dropped 3; count of bases not matched to a gene: 11.

Ten or more counts support this clonotype. J is TRBJ1-1 and V is TRBV12-3 or TRBV12-4; the D is unclear. Trimming shortened V by 0 bases and J by 7 bases, and 9 bases separated the two germline ends. There are 13 residues in the CDR3. As DNA, the CDR3 is TGTGCCAGCAGTTTAGCGCTTCACGATGAAGCTTTCTTT. Translation gives CASSLALHDEAFF.

This clonotype came up many times. This sequence joins TRBV2 and TRBJ2-2; 11 bases agree with TRBD2. CDR3 length: 16 residues. Trimming removed 5 bases from V and 6 bases from J; junction bases left unmatched: 8. Germline V gene lookup returns CDR1 SNHLY and CDR2 FYNNEI. The CDR3: CASSSTSGGQAGELFF. The CDR3 DNA sequence: TGTGCCAGCAGTTCCACTAGCGGGGGCCAGGCCGGGGAGCTGTTTTTT.

This clonotype was observed at least ten times. This chain uses TRBV6-5 with TRBJ1-2; 9 nucleotides align to TRBD1. Germline values: CDR1 MNHEY, CDR2 SVGAGI. After removal of 4 bases from V and 7 bases from J, the junction contained 13 bases not matched to a gene. The CDR3 length is 16 residues. Written as DNA, the CDR3 is TGTGCCAGCAGTTCTGGGACAGGGAACGCTGGCGGTGGCTACACCTTC. Translated: CASSSGTGNAGGGYTF.

This clonotype was seen at least ten times. The V gene is TRBV12-3 or TRBV12-4, the J gene TRBJ2-1; a possible D gene is TRBD1 (6 bases). V gave up 1 base and J gave up 6 bases, with 10 bases separating them. The CDR3 runs to 14 residues. The CDR3 here is CASSLVTGINEQFF. DNA for the CDR3: TGTGCCAGCAGTTTAGTCACAGGGATCAATGAGCAGTTCTTC.

This clonotype was seen only a few times. CDR3 region: CASGLVLTAVPYEQYF. The CDR3 DNA sequence: TGTGCTAGTGGTTTGGTTCTGACAGCGGTACCCTACGAGCAGTACTTC. This chain links TRBV12-5 with TRBJ2-7; possibly TRBD1 or TRBD2 for D (5 bases each). Germline V gives CDR1 LGHNT, CDR2 FRNRAP. The V and J ends lost 0 bases and 2 bases respectively, with 14 bases between them. The CDR3 totals 16 residues. The whole variable domain, filled in from reference TRBV12-5 and TRBJ2-7, reads DARVTQTPRHKVTEMGQEVTMRCQPILGHNTVFWYRQTMMQGLELLAYFRNRAPLDDSGMPKDRFSAEMPDATLATLKIQPSEPRDSAVYFCASGLVLTAVPYEQYFGPGTRLTVT.

The CDR3 nucleotides are TGCGCCAGCAGAGGGACAGGGACCTACAATGAGCAGTTCTTC. It codes for CASRGTGTYNEQFF. The gene calls are TRBV5-1 and TRBJ2-1, with 9 bases fitting TRBD1. The V gene end was trimmed by 5 bases and the J gene end by 2 bases; junction bases not matched to a gene: 2. The CDR3 contains 14 residues. CDR1 is SGHRS and CDR2 is YFSETQ in the germline V gene.

This clonotype was observed many times. V is TRBV14 and J is TRBJ2-5; D not certain. CDR1 is SGHDN and CDR2 is FVKESK in the germline V gene. This CDR3 contains 16 residues. V lost 1 base and J 0 bases, leaving 12 bases between the germline ends. In nucleotides, the CDR3 is TGTGCCAGCAGCCAAGGTTCCAGGTCGTACCAAGAGACCCAGTACTTC. Amino acid sequence: CASSQGSRSYQETQYF.

This clonotype was observed at least ten times. J is TRBJ2-3 and V is TRBV4-1, with a tentative D call TRBD1 (8 bases). Germline assignment: CDR1 MGHRA and CDR2 YSYEKL. V lost 1 base and J lost 1, with 12 bases in between. The CDR3 consists of 16 residues. CDR3: CASSQATGGGTDTQYF. In DNA, the CDR3 is TGCGCCAGCAGCCAAGCCACAGGGGGGGGCACAGATACGCAGTATTTT.

This clonotype occurred many times. The chain couples TRBV12-3 or TRBV12-4 to TRBJ2-7; 12 positions match TRBD2. With 6 bases clipped from V and 4 bases from J, the junction kept 7 bases outside the gene matches. The CDR3 loop spans 15 amino acids. The chain's CDR3 is CASSPLAGGPYEQYF. CDR3 sequence (DNA): TGTGCCAGCAGCCCCCTAGCGGGGGGGCCGTACGAGCAGTACTTC.

This clonotype was detected ten times or more. The chain links TRBV12-3 or TRBV12-4 to TRBJ1-5; the D gene is possibly TRBD1 (6 bases). Trimming removed 6 bases from V and 11 bases from J, with 14 bases in between. CDR3 length: 12 residues. CDR3 loop: CASSPGGRAQHF. In DNA form, the CDR3 reads TGTGCCAGCAGCCCGGGGGGCCGGGCCCAGCATTTT.

Ten or more counts support this clonotype. The chain links TRBV28 to TRBJ2-4; D may match TRBD1 or TRBD2 (5 bases each). The ends were cut back, 4 bases at V and 0 bases at J, with 16 bases in the middle. This CDR3 contains 17 residues. Germline assignment: CDR1 MDHEN and CDR2 SYDVKM. The DNA for the CDR3 is TGTGCCAGCAGTTCGCTCAGGGCGGAGGTAGCCAAAAACATTCAGTACTTC. It yields the protein CASSSLRAEVAKNIQYF.

This clonotype was counted at least ten times. V and J are TRBV5-1 and TRBJ1-5; weak D call: TRBD1 (6 bases). The CDR3 runs to 15 residues. Looked up from germline, CDR1 is SGHRS and CDR2 is YFSETQ. Trimming removed 0 bases from V and 2 bases from J, with 9 bases in between. The CDR3 DNA is TGCGCCAGCAGCTTGGAGGCAGGGGGCAATCAGCCCCAGCATTTT. Translating it yields CASSLEAGGNQPQHF.

This clonotype was detected ten times or more. CDR3 nucleotides: TGTGCCAGCAGCCAAGCCGGCATTCAGTACTTC. The encoded protein is CASSQAGIQYF. This rearrangement joins TRBV3-1 to TRBJ2-4; D is undetermined. Germline V gene data show CDR1 as LGHDT and CDR2 as YNNKEL (reference sequence). The CDR3 runs 11 residues. V was clipped by 1 base and J by 9 bases, with 4 bases between them.

The V call is TRBV6-5, the J call TRBJ2-2, with 10 bases aligning to TRBD1. The V gene's germline CDR1 is MNHEY and CDR2 SVGAGI. Trimming at V came to 0 bases and at J to 7 bases, leaving 2 bases not matched to a gene. The CDR3 length is 15 residues. CDR3 DNA sequence: TGTGCCAGCAGTTACTCGGGGACAGGGGTCGGGGAGCTGTTTTTT. Translation gives CASSYSGTGVGELFF.

There are many counts of this clonotype. The V gene is TRBV12-3 or TRBV12-4, the J gene TRBJ2-3; 7 bases match TRBD1. The CDR3 extends over 15 amino acids. Trimming removed 7 bases from V and 2 bases from J; junction bases left unmatched: 9. CDR3 DNA sequence: TGTGCCAGCACCAGGGGGATGAGGAACACAGATACGCAGTATTTT. It specifies CASTRGMRNTDTQYF.

This clonotype was detected ten times or more. This chain uses TRBV10-2 with TRBJ2-7; D is perhaps TRBD1 (6 bases). The CDR3 runs 15 residues. The ends were cut back, 4 bases at V and 0 bases at J, with 13 bases in the middle. Looked up from germline, CDR1 is WSHSY and CDR2 is SAAADI. The CDR3 nucleotides are TGCGCCAGCAGTGGGGGGACATTAACCTCCTACGAGCAGTACGTC. Its protein is CASSGGTLTSYEQYV.

Of note for this clonotype: At one end the junction does not follow the germline gene, possibly because of a read error. This chain joins TRBV5-4 and TRBJ2-3; D perhaps matches TRBD2 (6 bases). This CDR3 is built from 15 residues. The germline V gene has CDR1 SGHNT and CDR2 YYREEE (reference sequence). CDR3 loop: CVSSLSSGDTDTHYF. In DNA form, the CDR3 reads TGTGTCAGCAGCTTGAGTAGCGGAGACACAGATACGCACTATTTT.

Many counts were recorded for this clonotype. This chain connects TRBV20-1 to TRBJ2-7; 12 nucleotides match TRBD2. The CDR3 loop spans 14 amino acids. Germline V gene data show CDR1 as DFQATT and CDR2 as SNEGSKA (reference sequence). V shed 3 bases and J 5 bases; nucleotides not matched to a gene: 5. The CDR3 spells CSASELAGGNEQYF. DNA for the CDR3: TGCAGTGCTAGTGAACTAGCGGGGGGTAACGAGCAGTACTTC.

The table lists this clonotype with a few counts. The genes are TRBV6-1 and TRBJ2-7; D is ambiguous. Trimming cost V 7 bases and J 0 bases, with 10 bases left between them. The CDR3 totals 13 residues. Per germline, CDR1 MNHNS and CDR2 SASEGT. CDR3 residues: CASTGTHSYEQYF. DNA for the CDR3: TGTGCCAGCACAGGAACACACTCCTACGAGCAGTACTTC.

As to this clonotype: Possible read error: a much larger clone is one base away. The chain couples TRBV7-2 to TRBJ1-5; D is possibly TRBD1 (6 bases). CDR1 and CDR2 from the germline V gene are SGHTA and FQGNSA. This CDR3 has 15 amino acids. The CDR3: CASSLNSGGDKPQHF. The DNA for the CDR3 is TGCGCCAGCAGCCTGAATTCCGGGGGCGATAAGCCCCAGCATTTT.

This clonotype was counted a few times. This chain connects TRBV20-1 to TRBJ1-5; TRBD1 might be the D (6 bases). The length of the CDR3 is 12 residues. Per the germline V gene, CDR1 is DFQATT and CDR2 is SNEGSKA (reference sequence). Trimming pared 6 bases from V and 11 bases from J, leaving 17 bases between. This CDR3 is CSAPGARGAQHF. The DNA for the CDR3 is TGCAGTGCACCAGGGGCCCGGGGAGCCCAGCATTTT.

This sequence joins TRBV7-2 and TRBJ2-1; D gene uncertain. CDR3 size: 12 residues. The germline CDR1 and CDR2 sequences are SGHTA and FQGNSA. The V gene lost 1 base and the J gene lost 15 bases, with 13 bases spanning the gap. CDR3 region: CASSLGTHFLFF. Here the CDR3 DNA reads TGTGCCAGCAGCTTAGGGACCCATTTTCTGTTCTTC. Supplemented by reference TRBV7-2 and TRBJ2-1, the full variable domain reads GAGVSQSPSNKVTEKGKDVELRCDPISGHTALYWYRQSLGQGLEFLIYFQGNSAPDKSGLPSDRFSAERTGGSVSTLTIQRTQQEDSAVYLCASSLGTHFLFFGPGTRLTVL.

This CDR3 reads CATNTGTGGYGYTF. CDR3 sequence (DNA): TGTGCCACCAACACCGGGACAGGGGGATATGGCTACACCTTC. This chain connects TRBV2 to TRBJ1-2, with 11 positions matching TRBD1. CDR3 length equals 14 residues. Germline CDR1 reads SNHLY; CDR2 reads FYNNEI. With 10 bases clipped from V and 5 bases from J, the junction kept 9 bases outside the gene matches.